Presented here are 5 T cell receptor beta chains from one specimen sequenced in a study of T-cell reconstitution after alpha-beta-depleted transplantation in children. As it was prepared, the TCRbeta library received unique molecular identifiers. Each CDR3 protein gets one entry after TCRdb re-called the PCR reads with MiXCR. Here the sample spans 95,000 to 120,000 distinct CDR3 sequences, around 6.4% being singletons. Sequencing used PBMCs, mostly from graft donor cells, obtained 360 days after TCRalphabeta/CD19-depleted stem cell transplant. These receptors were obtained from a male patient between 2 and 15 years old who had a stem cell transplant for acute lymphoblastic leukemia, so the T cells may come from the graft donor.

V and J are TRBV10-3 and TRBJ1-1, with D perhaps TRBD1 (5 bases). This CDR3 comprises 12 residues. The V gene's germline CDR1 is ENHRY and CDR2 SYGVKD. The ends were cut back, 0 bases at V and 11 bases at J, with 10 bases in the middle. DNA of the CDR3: TGTGCCATCAGTGAGTCTAACAGGTATGCTTTCTTT. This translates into CAISESNRYAFF.

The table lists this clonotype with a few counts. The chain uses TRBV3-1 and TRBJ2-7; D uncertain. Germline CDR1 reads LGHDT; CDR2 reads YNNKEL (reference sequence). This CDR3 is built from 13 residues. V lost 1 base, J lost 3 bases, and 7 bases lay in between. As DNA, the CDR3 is TGTGCCAGCAGCCAAGGGCCCGGCTACGAGCAGTACTTC. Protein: CASSQGPGYEQYF.

CDR3 bases: TGCGCCAGCAGCCTGAGGGGGGCCCCTGAAGCTTTCTTT. Translated, it gives CASSLRGAPEAFF. The chain joins TRBV5-1 to TRBJ1-1, with D tentatively TRBD1 (6 bases). The CDR3 consists of 13 residues. Germline CDR1 is SGHRS and CDR2 is YFSETQ. Deletions cut 4 bases from V and 6 bases from J, with 13 bases between. Supplemented by reference TRBV5-1 and TRBJ1-1, the full variable domain reads KAGVTQTPRYLIKTRGQQVTLSCSPISGHRSVSWYQQTPGQGLQFLFEYFSETQRNKGNFPGRFSGRQFSNSRSEMNVSTLELGDSALYLCASSLRGAPEAFFGQGTRLTVV.

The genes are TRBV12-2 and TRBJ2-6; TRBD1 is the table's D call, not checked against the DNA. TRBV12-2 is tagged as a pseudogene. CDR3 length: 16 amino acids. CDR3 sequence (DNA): TGTGCAAGTCGCGCCCACAGGTTCTCTGGGGCCAACGTCCTGACTTTC. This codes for CASRAHRFSGANVLTF.

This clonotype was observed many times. The CDR3 DNA reads as TGTGCCAGCAGCAGACAGGCCAGCACAGATACGCAGTATTTT. It translates to CASSRQASTDTQYF. The chain combines TRBV2 with TRBJ2-3; tentative D call: TRBD1 (6 bases). From germline, CDR1 is SNHLY and CDR2 FYNNEI. The germline V and J ends were trimmed by 6 bases and 0 bases, with 10 bases remaining between them. The CDR3 consists of 14 residues.